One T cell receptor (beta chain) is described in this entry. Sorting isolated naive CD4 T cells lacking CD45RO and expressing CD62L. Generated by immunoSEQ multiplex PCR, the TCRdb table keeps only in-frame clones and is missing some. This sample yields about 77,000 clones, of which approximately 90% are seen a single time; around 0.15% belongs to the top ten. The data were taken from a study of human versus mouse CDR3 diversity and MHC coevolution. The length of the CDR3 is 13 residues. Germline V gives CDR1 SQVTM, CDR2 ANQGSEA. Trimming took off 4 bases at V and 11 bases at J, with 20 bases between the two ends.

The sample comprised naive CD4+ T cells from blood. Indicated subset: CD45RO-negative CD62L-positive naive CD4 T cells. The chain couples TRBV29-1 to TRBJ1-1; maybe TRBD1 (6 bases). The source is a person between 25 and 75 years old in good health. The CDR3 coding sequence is TGCAGCGTTGTCACCGCCCTACAGGGATTGGCTTTCTTT. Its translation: CSVVTALQGLAFF. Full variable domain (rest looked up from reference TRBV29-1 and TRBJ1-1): SAVISQKPSRDICQRGTSLTIQCQVDSQVTMMFWYRQQPGQSLTLIATANQGSEATYESGFVIDKFPISRPNLTFSTLTVSNMSPEDSSIYLCSVVTALQGLAFFGQGTRLTVV.